This is a list of T cell receptor beta chains from one sample in a study of T cells in Graves' hyperthyroidism and ophthalmopathy. One entry per CDR3 protein results from TCRdb running MiXCR on the multiplex PCR reads. The table has about 400,000 distinct CDR3 sequences, around 15% seen once. Sequenced sample: blood. These receptors originate from a woman under 30 with Graves' hyperthyroidism. Each CDR3 is given with its conserved first and last residue. D genes are given only for firm matches. Not all rows give a size; the values are once, few, many and, for expanded clones, a class.

V,size,D,J,length,CDR3,DNA
TRBV4-1,few,TRBD1,TRBJ2-5,15,CASSPRDRGLETQYF,TGCGCCAGCAGCCCCCGGGACAGGGGGCTGGAGACCCAGTACTTC
TRBV20-1,many,-,TRBJ1-6,13,CSARGGSNSPLHF,TGCAGTGCTAGGGGTGGGAGTAATTCACCCCTCCACTTT
TRBV10-3,-,-,TRBJ2-7,17,CAISEVWGLASYYEQYF,TGTGCCATCAGTGAGGTTTGGGGGCTAGCTAGTTACTACGAGCAGTACTTC
TRBV7-2,many,TRBD2,TRBJ2-5,15,CASSLSGGRGETQYF,TGTGCCAGCAGCTTATCTGGCGGGAGAGGAGAGACCCAGTACTTC
TRBV28,many,TRBD1,TRBJ1-2,15,CASSRPGTGNYGYTF,TGTGCCAGCAGTCGTCCCGGGACAGGGAACTATGGCTACACCTTC
TRBV10-3,few,TRBD1,TRBJ2-3,14,CAISWDSKTDTQYF,TGTGCCATCAGCTGGGACAGTAAAACAGATACGCAGTATTTT
TRBV6-1,-,TRBD1,TRBJ1-1,16,CASTYRGPHSNTEAFF,TGTGCCAGCACATACAGGGGGCCCCATTCGAACACTGAAGCTTTCTTT
TRBV4-1,-,TRBD2,TRBJ2-5,15,CASSRGTSGKETQYF,TGCGCCAGCAGCCGAGGAACTAGCGGGAAAGAGACCCAGTACTTC
TRBV10-3,many,-,TRBJ1-6,13,CAINRQATSPLHF,TGTGCCATCAACCGACAGGCTACCTCACCCCTCCACTTT
TRBV4-1,-,TRBD2,TRBJ2-1,17,CASSQDFELAGFNEQFF,TGCGCCAGCAGCCAAGATTTTGAACTAGCGGGATTCAATGAGCAGTTCTTC
TRBV6-1,many,-,TRBJ2-3,18,CARPWVTGKDHTTDTQYF,TGTGCCAGACCTTGGGTAACAGGGAAAGACCACACTACAGATACGCAGTATTTT
TRBV20-1,-,-,TRBJ2-3,13,CSAQEVGTDTQYF,TGCAGTGCCCAGGAGGTGGGCACAGATACGCAGTATTTT
TRBV4-3,few,-,TRBJ1-1,14,CASSQRQMNTEAFF,TGCGCCAGCAGCCAGCGACAGATGAACACTGAAGCTTTCTTT
TRBV6-1,many,-,TRBJ2-7,14,CASSPRSRGYEQYF,TGTGCCAGCAGTCCGCGTAGCAGGGGCTACGAGCAGTACTTC
TRBV20-1,-,TRBD2,TRBJ2-2,19,CSARPIISREGLSAGELFF,TGCAGTGCTAGACCCATAATATCGCGGGAGGGCCTTAGCGCCGGGGAGCTGTTTTTT
TRBV11-2,many,TRBD1,TRBJ2-6,18,CASSYPGQAQAGANVLTF,TGTGCCAGCAGCTACCCGGGACAGGCACAAGCTGGGGCCAACGTCCTGACTTTC
TRBV5-1,few,TRBD2,TRBJ2-1,15,CASRYLAGGVDEQFF,TGCGCCAGCAGGTACCTAGCGGGAGGAGTCGATGAGCAGTTCTTC
TRBV20-1,many,-,TRBJ1-1,12,CSGGRRNTEAFF,TGCAGTGGGGGACGGCGGAACACTGAAGCTTTCTTT
TRBV6-1,many,-,TRBJ1-1,13,CASQRTVNTEAFF,TGTGCCAGCCAAAGGACAGTGAACACTGAAGCTTTCTTT
TRBV7-2,-,TRBD2,TRBJ2-1,14,CASSLGGGRDEQFF,TGTGCCAGCAGCTTAGGAGGCGGGAGGGATGAGCAGTTCTTC
TRBV7-8,many,TRBD1,TRBJ1-1,16,CASSLAGQGLNTEAFF,TGTGCCAGCAGCTTAGCTGGACAGGGATTGAACACTGAAGCTTTCTTT
TRBV29-1,-,TRBD2,TRBJ2-2,14,CSVSLAGGFGELFF,TGCAGCGTTTCTCTAGCGGGAGGGTTCGGGGAGCTGTTTTTT
TRBV5-4,-,TRBD2,TRBJ2-1,17,CASSLVTFAGGPDEQFF,TGTGCCAGCAGCTTGGTGACCTTTGCGGGAGGGCCCGATGAGCAGTTCTTC
TRBV5-6,many,-,TRBJ1-5,15,CASSRGGFSNQPQHF,TGTGCCAGCAGCCGGGGGGGGTTTAGCAATCAGCCCCAGCATTTT
TRBV28,many,TRBD1,TRBJ1-1,16,CASRTPKGGIGTEAFF,TGTGCCAGCAGGACACCCAAAGGGGGCATCGGCACTGAAGCTTTCTTT
TRBV7-8,few,TRBD2,TRBJ2-1,19,CASSLLGLAGASSYNEQFF,TGTGCCAGCAGTCTCTTGGGACTAGCGGGCGCGAGCTCCTACAATGAGCAGTTCTTC
TRBV27,many,TRBD2,TRBJ2-7,15,CASSPLGTSGYEQYF,TGTGCCAGCAGTCCCCTCGGGACTAGTGGTTACGAGCAGTACTTC
TRBV28,many,-,TRBJ2-5,14,CASSSPDPQETQYF,TGTGCCAGCAGTTCCCCCGACCCTCAAGAGACCCAGTACTTC
TRBV20-1,few,TRBD1,TRBJ2-7,14,CSAGDGRGTYEQYF,TGCAGTGCTGGAGACGGCAGGGGGACCTACGAGCAGTACTTC
TRBV12-3/TRBV12-4,many,-,TRBJ2-5,14,CASTRRGLMGTQYF,TGTGCCAGCACTCGGAGGGGTCTAATGGGGACCCAGTACTTC
TRBV14,-,TRBD1,TRBJ2-7,15,CASSQVGQGPYEQYF,TGTGCCAGCAGCCAAGTGGGACAGGGACCCTACGAGCAGTACTTC
TRBV6-1,-,-,TRBJ1-5,12,CASKIGDLPQHF,TGTGCCAGCAAAATTGGCGACTTGCCCCAGCATTTT
TRBV7-8,many,-,TRBJ2-5,14,CASSRPGLLETQYF,TGTGCCAGCAGCCGACCGGGACTCCTAGAGACCCAGTACTTC
TRBV6-5,many,-,TRBJ2-1,13,CASSYSKYNEQFF,TGTGCCAGCAGTTACTCGAAATACAATGAGCAGTTCTTC
TRBV7-6,once,-,TRBJ2-5,15,CASRYSMRSQETQYF,TGTGCCAGCAGATACAGCATGAGATCCCAAGAGACCCAGTACTTC
TRBV27,few,TRBD1,TRBJ1-2,16,CASSRDSFSPNYGYTF,TGTGCCAGCAGCCGGGACAGTTTCTCACCTAACTATGGCTACACCTTC
TRBV6-5,many,TRBD1,TRBJ1-1,16,CASRRTGGAENTEAFF,TGTGCCAGCAGACGGACAGGGGGCGCCGAGAACACTGAAGCTTTCTTT
TRBV6-5,many,-,TRBJ1-5,14,CASSHSQNNQPQHF,TGTGCCAGCAGTCACTCACAGAACAATCAGCCCCAGCATTTT
TRBV9,few,-,TRBJ2-1,12,CASNSQGNEQFF,TGTGCCAGCAATTCCCAGGGTAATGAGCAGTTCTTC
TRBV12-3/TRBV12-4,few,TRBD1,TRBJ1-5,14,CASRATGGDQPQHF,TGTGCCAGCAGAGCTACAGGGGGGGATCAGCCCCAGCATTTT
TRBV18,many,-,TRBJ1-4,12,CASSPKDRELFF,TGTGCCAGCTCACCGAAGGATCGGGAACTGTTTTTT
TRBV7-2,-,TRBD2,TRBJ2-4,18,CASSSQTGGEAAKNIQYF,TGTGCCAGCAGCTCACAAACGGGGGGAGAGGCGGCCAAAAACATTCAGTACTTC
TRBV20-1,many,TRBD1,TRBJ1-5,14,CSARDTGGDQPQHF,TGCAGTGCTAGAGACACAGGGGGAGATCAGCCCCAGCATTTT
TRBV12-3/TRBV12-4,many,-,TRBJ1-1,16,CASSLSRVVRGTEAFF,TGTGCCAGCAGTTTGAGCAGGGTGGTACGAGGCACTGAAGCTTTCTTT
TRBV30,many,TRBD2,TRBJ2-1,15,CAWRLAGDFWGEQFF,TGTGCCTGGAGACTAGCGGGAGACTTTTGGGGGGAGCAGTTCTTC
TRBV6-1,many,-,TRBJ1-1,17,CASSENPWDLMNTEAFF,TGTGCCAGCAGTGAAAATCCTTGGGATCTGATGAACACTGAAGCTTTCTTT
TRBV6-1,few,TRBD1,TRBJ1-4,15,CASRERTGPHEKLFF,TGTGCCAGCAGAGAAAGGACAGGGCCTCATGAAAAACTGTTTTTT
TRBV2,many,TRBD2,TRBJ2-7,14,CASSEETSVDEQYF,TGTGCCAGCAGTGAGGAGACTAGCGTTGACGAGCAGTACTTC
TRBV13,-,TRBD2,TRBJ2-7,14,CASSLEASGTEQYF,TGTGCCAGCAGCTTAGAAGCTAGCGGGACCGAGCAGTACTTC